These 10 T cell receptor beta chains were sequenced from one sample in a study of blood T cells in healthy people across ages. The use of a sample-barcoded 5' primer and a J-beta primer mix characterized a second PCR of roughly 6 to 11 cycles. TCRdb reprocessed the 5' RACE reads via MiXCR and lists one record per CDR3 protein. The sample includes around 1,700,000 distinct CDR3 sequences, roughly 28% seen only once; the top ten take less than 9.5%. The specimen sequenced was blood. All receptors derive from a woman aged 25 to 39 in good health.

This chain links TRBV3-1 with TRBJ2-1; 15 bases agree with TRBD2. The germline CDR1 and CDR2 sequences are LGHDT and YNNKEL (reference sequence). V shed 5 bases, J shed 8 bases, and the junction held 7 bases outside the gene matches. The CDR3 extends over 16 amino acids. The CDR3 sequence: CASSTGTSGRRYEQFF. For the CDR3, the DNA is TGTGCCAGCAGCACGGGGACTAGCGGGAGGCGATATGAGCAGTTCTTC.

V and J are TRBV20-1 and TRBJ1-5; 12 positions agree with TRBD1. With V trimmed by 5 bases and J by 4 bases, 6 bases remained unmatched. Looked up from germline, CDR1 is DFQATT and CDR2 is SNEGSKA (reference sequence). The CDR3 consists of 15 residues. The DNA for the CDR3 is TGCAGTGCTGGGGACAGGGGGCGGGGTAATCAGCCCCAGCATTTT. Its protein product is CSAGDRGRGNQPQHF.

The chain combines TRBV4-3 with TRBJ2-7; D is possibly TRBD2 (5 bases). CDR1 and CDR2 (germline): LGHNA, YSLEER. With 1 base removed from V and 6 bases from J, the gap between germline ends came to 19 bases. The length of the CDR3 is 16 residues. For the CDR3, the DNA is TGCGCCAGCAGCCAAGGAGTAAGCAGGCGGGTAGGCGAGCAGTACTTC. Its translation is CASSQGVSRRVGEQYF.

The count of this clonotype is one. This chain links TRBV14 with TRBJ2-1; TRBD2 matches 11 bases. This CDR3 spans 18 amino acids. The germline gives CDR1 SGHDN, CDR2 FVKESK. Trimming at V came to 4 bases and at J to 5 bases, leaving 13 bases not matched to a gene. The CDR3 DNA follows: TGTGCCAGCAGCCTTCCTTTAGGCGGGACTAGCGGTCACAATGAGCAGTTCTTC. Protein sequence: CASSLPLGGTSGHNEQFF. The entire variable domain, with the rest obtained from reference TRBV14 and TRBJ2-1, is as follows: EAGVTQFPSHSVIEKGQTVTLRCDPISGHDNLYWYRRVMGKEIKFLLHFVKESKQDESGMPNNRFLAERTGGTYSTLKVQPAELEDSGVYFCASSLPLGGTSGHNEQFFGPGTRLTVL.

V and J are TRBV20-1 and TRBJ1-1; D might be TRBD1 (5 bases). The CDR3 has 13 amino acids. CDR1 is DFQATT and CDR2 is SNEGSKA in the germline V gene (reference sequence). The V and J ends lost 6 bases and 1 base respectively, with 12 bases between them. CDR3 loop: CSATTDPNTEAFF. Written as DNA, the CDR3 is TGCAGTGCGACGACAGACCCGAACACTGAAGCTTTCTTT.

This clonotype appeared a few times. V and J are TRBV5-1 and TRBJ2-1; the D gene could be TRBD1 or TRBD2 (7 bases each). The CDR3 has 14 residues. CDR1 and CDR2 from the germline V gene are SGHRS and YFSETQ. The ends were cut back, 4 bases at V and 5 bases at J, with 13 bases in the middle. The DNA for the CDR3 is TGCGCCAGCAGCCAGGGGGGGGGCCACAATGAGCAGTTCTTC. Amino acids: CASSQGGGHNEQFF. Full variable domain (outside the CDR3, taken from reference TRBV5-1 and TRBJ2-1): KAGVTQTPRYLIKTRGQQVTLSCSPISGHRSVSWYQQTPGQGLQFLFEYFSETQRNKGNFPGRFSGRQFSNSRSEMNVSTLELGDSALYLCASSQGGGHNEQFFGPGTRLTVL.

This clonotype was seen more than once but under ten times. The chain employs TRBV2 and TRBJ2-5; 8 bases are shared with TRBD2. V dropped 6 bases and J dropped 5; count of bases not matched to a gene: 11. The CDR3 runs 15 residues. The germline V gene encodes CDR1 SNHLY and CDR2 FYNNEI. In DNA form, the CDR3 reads TGTGCCAGCAGGAATTACGGGGGGGCTCTGGAGACCCAGTACTTC. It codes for CASRNYGGALETQYF.

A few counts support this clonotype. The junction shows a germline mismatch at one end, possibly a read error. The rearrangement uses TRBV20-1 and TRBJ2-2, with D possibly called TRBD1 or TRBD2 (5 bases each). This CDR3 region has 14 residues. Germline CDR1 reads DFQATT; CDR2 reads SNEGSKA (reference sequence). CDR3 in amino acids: CGARRQGMVGELFF. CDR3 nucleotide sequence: TGCGGTGCCAGGAGGCAGGGAATGGTCGGGGAGCTGTTTTTT.

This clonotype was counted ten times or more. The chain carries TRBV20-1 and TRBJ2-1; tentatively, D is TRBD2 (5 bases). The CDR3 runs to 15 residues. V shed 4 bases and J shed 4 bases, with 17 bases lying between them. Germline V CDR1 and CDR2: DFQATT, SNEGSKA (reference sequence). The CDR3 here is CSATLVGEIYNEQFF. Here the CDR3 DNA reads TGCAGTGCTACCCTGGTGGGAGAGATTTACAATGAGCAGTTCTTC.

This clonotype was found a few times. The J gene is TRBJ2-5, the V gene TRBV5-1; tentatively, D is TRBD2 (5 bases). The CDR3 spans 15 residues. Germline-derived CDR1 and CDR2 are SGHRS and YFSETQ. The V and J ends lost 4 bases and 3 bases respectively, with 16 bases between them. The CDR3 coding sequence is TGCGCCAGCAGCATCGGACCAGCGGCTAAAGAGACCCAGTACTTC. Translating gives CASSIGPAAKETQYF.